The text below deals with one T cell receptor beta chain. The target of this receptor is not known. Base qualities are not provided; no much larger clone lies one nucleotide away. Libraries were built with RACE. Sequencing was carried out with a NextSeq 500. Library preparation attached unique molecular identifiers to individual cDNA molecules for quantitative, reproducible TCR counting. From each blood RNA sample, both TCR alpha and TCR beta chains were sequenced. The study's processing was this. A median of around 100,000 TCRs per sample was observed, with a range of 23,224 to 690,600. V, J and CDR3 annotation of the TCR reads was performed with the Decombinator software suite. For the PS versus PT1 abundance plots, all samples were subsampled to the same number of TCRs (28,000). TCRs were defined as expanded if absent before sensitization and observed at least eight times at the 2-week time point. TCRdb trimmed public reads at Q25 via fastp, called clones via MiXCR and kept in-frame beta chains. Rows with a matching CDR3 protein are joined into one entry that keeps the most common DNA and genes. V and J calls and clone size were set by TCRdb, not the authors. The sample data list approximately 72,000 distinct CDR3 sequences, and around 10% of these were observed just once. More than 1.2% of the sample belongs to the ten largest clones.

The germline ends are 14 bases apart after V is trimmed by 5 bases and J by 7 bases. The CDR3 contains 14 residues, cysteine and phenylalanine counted. The retained sequence is limited to the CDR3, 42 bases, with the frame set at the first base. The time point label, as the study defines it: patch test 3, about 24 weeks after DPC sensitization. The sample's treatment or condition label, in plain terms: therapeutic diphenylcyclopropenone sensitization with weekly scalp DPC. At each patch-test visit, blood was drawn before the patch test was applied. Eligible patients were aged 18 to 70, diagnosed with alopecia, deemed suitable for DPC therapy, and excluded if pregnant. Total RNA was isolated from unfractionated whole blood collected in Tempus Blood RNA tubes. The data were obtained in a study of human T cells and chemical hapten exposure (dated by TCRdb to about 2021). At the level of the whole study: For sensitization, 2% DPC in acetone was applied to an approximately 2 cm by approximately 2 cm area of upper inner arm skin. Throughout the study period of 20 to 25 weeks, patients also received therapeutic DPC doses to the scalp every week. Patch testing was performed on the upper back with Finn chambers containing 0.01% DPC, and the patch tests were scored after 6 days according to International Contact Dermatitis Research Group standards. The mostly female patient cohort included alopecia areata with under or over 50% scalp involvement, alopecia totalis and alopecia universalis. Libraries were pooled for sequencing, and per-sample TCR yields varied mainly because of small differences in library volumes within the pool. This study followed changes in the peripheral blood TCR repertoire in vivo during primary and secondary sensitization of alopecia patients to the hapten diphenylcyclopropenone (DPC). Patient blood was sampled pre-sensitization (week 0) and at 2, 6 and about 24 weeks after DPC sensitization. Roughly 30 alopecia patients provided blood for TCR sequencing at one to four time points (pre-sensitization, 2, 6 and 24 weeks).

General conclusions and limits of the study: Repeated subsampling changed both the strength of the expansion versus patch-test correlation and the threshold at which the correlation became significant. Significantly more large CDR3 similarity clusters were formed by expanded TCRs than by pre-sensitization or healthy control sets, consistent with antigen-driven responses. All patients had alopecia, a presumed autoimmune disease, so their immune response might differ from that of healthy individuals. DPC sensitization did not change how many TCRs were above 1 in 1000 frequency, and no evidence was found of alterations in global repertoire structure. A positive correlation was found between the number of PT1 expanded TCRs and patch test score, with significance reached at thresholds 8, 16 and 32 but not 4.

The material was whole blood, obtained in connection with sensitization to the hapten diphenylcyclopropenone (DPC). The chain is encoded by TRBV12-3 or TRBV12-4 joined to TRBJ2-2; possibly the D gene is TRBD2, per 6 matching bases. The TCR sequence derives from a woman in her forties or fifties with alopecia areata. Some clones in this sample may be carry-over from other donors' samples. The CDR3: CASSPGLASGELFF. The DNA sequence is TGTGCCAGCAGTCCGGGACTCGCAAGCGGGGAGCTGTTTTTT.